Given below is one TCR beta chain in context. The target antigen is unknown. Researchers reported that TCR beta cDNA libraries carried unique molecular identifiers. The source material, about 0.85 to 11 million T cells, gave rise to about 500,000 cDNA molecules. TCRdb itself ran the PCR reads through MiXCR, one entry per CDR3 protein. In the table there are approximately 630,000 distinct CDR3 sequences, 55% to 60% of which are singletons. This entry belongs to a study of post-analysis software for immune sequencing data. Study-wide results and caveats: Patients had higher frequencies than controls of about five TRBV segments, including TRBV5-6, TRBV5-1 and TRBV20-1. Multiple sclerosis patients showed significantly lower normalized Chao1 diversity than controls did. F-measure co-clustering was strong for batch-matched samples.

J lost 0 bases, V lost 4 bases, and 9 bases had no gene match. This CDR3 comprises 17 residues. Germline V CDR1 and CDR2: MNHNY, SVGAGI (reference sequence). This sequence joins TRBV6-6 and TRBJ1-5, with 7 bases lining up with TRBD1. This clonotype originated in a girl aged 2-9 years with multiple sclerosis. Sample: blood. The CDR3 region has the DNA TGTGCCAGCAGTTCGGAGACAGGGAGCACTAGCAATCAGCCCCAGCATTTT. Translation: CASSSETGSTSNQPQHF.